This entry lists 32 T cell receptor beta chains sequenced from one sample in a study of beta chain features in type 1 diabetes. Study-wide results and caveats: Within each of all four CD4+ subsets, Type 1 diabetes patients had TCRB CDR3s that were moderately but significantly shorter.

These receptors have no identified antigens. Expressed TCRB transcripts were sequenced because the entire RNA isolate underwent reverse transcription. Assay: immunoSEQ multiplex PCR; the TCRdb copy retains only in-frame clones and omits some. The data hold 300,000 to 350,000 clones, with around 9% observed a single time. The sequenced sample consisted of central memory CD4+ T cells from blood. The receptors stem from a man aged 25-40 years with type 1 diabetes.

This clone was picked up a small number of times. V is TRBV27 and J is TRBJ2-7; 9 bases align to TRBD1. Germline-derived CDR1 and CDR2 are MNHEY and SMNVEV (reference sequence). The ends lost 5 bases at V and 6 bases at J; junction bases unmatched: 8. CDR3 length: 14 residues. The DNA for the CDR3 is TGTGCCAGCAGTATACCGGGACAGGGCAGCGAGCAGTACTTC. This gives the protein CASSIPGQGSEQYF.

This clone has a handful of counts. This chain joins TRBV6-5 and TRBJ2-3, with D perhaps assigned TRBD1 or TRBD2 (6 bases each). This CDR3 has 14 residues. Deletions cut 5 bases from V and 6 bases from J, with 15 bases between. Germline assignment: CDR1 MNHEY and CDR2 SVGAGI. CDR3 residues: CASSIGGLLDTQYF. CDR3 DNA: TGTGCCAGCAGTATCGGGGGCCTGCTGGATACGCAGTATTTT.

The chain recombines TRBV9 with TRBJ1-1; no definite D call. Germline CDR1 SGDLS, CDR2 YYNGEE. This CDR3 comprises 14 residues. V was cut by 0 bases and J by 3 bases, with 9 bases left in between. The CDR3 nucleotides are TGTGCCAGCAGCGTAGTACGGACCGACACTGAAGCTTTCTTT. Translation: CASSVVRTDTEAFF.

The CDR3 sequence: CAWRGGASDTQYF. Here the CDR3 DNA reads TGTGCCTGGAGGGGGGGGGCCTCAGATACGCAGTATTTT. The chain links TRBV30 to TRBJ2-3; D may be TRBD2 (7 bases). V was cut by 3 bases and J by 4 bases, with 11 bases left in between. Germline CDR1 and CDR2: GTSNPN and SVGIG (reference sequence). CDR3 length equals 13 residues.

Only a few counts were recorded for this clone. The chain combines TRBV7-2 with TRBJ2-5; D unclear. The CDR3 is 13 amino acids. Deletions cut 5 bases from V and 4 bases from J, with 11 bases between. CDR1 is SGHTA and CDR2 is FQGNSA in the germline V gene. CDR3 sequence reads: CASSRPMLETQYF. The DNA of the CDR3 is TGTGCCAGCAGCCGCCCTATGTTAGAGACCCAGTACTTC.

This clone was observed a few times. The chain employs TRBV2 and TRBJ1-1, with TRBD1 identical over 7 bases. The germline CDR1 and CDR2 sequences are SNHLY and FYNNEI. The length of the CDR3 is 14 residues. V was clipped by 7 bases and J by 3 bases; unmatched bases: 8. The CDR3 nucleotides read TGTGCCAGCACCCGACAGGGAGGGTACACTGAAGCTTTCTTT. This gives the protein CASTRQGGYTEAFF.

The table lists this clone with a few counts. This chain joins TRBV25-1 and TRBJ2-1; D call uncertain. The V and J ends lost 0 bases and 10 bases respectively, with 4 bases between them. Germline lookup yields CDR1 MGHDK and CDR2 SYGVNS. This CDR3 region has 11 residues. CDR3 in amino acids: CASSEYWEQFF. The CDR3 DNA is TGTGCCAGCAGTGAATATTGGGAGCAGTTCTTC.

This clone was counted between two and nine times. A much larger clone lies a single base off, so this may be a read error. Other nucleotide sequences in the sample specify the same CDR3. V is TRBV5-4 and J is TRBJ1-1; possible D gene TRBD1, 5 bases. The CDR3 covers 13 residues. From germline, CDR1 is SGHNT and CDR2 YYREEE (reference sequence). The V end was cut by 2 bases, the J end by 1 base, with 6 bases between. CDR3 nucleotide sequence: TGTGCCAGCAGCTTCGACAGGAACACTGAAGCTTTCTTT. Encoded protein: CASSFDRNTEAFF.

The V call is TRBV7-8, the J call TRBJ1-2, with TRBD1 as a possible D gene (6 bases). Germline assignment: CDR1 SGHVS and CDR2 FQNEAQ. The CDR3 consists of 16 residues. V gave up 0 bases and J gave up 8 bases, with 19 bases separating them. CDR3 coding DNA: TGTGCCAGCAGCTTAGCGCTCAGGGGAAGTGATTACGGCTACACCTTC. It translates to CASSLALRGSDYGYTF.

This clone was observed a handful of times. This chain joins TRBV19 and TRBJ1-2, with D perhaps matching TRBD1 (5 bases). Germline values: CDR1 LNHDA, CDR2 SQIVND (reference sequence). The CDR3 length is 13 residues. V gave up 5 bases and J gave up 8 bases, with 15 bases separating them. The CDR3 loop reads CASSPQGQWGYTF. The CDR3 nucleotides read TGTGCCAGTAGTCCTCAGGGTCAATGGGGCTACACCTTC.

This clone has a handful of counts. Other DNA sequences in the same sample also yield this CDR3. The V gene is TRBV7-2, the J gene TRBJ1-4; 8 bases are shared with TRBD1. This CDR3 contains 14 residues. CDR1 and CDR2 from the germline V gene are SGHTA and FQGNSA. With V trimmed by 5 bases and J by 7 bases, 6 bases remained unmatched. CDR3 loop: CASSLGQGGEKLFF. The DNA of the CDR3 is TGTGCCAGCAGCCTAGGACAGGGAGGTGAAAAACTGTTTTTT.

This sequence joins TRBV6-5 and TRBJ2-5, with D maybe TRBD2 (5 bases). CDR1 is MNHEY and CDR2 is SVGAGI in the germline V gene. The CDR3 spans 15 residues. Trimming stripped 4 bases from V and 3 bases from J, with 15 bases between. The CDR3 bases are TGTGCCAGCAGTTCTCGGGGTGGGCTGGAAGAGACCCAGTACTTC. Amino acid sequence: CASSSRGGLEETQYF.

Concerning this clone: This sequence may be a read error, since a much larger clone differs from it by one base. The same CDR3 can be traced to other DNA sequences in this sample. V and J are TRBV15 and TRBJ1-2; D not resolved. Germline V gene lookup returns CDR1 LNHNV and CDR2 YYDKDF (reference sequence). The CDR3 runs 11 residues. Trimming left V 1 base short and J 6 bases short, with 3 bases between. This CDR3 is CATSRGDGYTF. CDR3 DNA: TGTGCCACCAGCAGAGGGGATGGCTACACCTTC.

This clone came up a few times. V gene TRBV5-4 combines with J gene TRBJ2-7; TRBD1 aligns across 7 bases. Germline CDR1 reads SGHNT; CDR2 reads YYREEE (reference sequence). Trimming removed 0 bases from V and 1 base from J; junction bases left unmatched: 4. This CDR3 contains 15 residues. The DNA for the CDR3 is TGTGCCAGCAGCTTGGAGCCGGGACAGTCCTACGAGCAGTACTTC. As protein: CASSLEPGQSYEQYF.

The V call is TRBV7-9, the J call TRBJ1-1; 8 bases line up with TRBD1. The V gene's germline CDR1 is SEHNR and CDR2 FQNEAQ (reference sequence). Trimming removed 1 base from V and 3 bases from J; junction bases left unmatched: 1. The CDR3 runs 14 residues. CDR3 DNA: TGTGCCAGCAGCTTAGAACAGGGGGACACTGAAGCTTTCTTT. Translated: CASSLEQGDTEAFF.

CDR3 amino acids: CSVLSRQTTGELFF. In DNA form, the CDR3 reads TGCAGCGTACTATCTAGACAGACCACCGGGGAGCTGTTTTTT. The V gene is TRBV29-1, the J gene TRBJ2-2; a possible D gene is TRBD1 (5 bases). In germline, CDR1 is SQVTM, CDR2 ANQGSEA. V was pared by 6 bases and J by 4 bases, with 15 bases between. The CDR3 has 14 amino acids.

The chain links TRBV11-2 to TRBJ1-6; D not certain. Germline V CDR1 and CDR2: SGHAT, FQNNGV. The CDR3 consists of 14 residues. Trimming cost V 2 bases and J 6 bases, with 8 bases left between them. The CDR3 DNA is TGTGCCAGCAGCTTAAACTCGGGTAATTCACCCCTCCACTTT. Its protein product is CASSLNSGNSPLHF.

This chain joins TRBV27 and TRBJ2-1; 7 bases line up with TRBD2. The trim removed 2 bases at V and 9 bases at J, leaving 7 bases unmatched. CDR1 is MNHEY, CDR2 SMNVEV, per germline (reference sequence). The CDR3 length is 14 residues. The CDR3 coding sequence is TGTGCCAGCAGTTTAAAGGTAGCGGGTGGTGAGCAGTTCTTC. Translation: CASSLKVAGGEQFF.

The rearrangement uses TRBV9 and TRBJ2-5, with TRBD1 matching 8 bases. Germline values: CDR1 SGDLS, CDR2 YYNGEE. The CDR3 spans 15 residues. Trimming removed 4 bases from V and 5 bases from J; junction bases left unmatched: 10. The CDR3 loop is CASSIQGGLKETQYF. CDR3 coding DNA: TGTGCCAGCAGCATACAGGGGGGACTTAAGGAGACCCAGTACTTC.

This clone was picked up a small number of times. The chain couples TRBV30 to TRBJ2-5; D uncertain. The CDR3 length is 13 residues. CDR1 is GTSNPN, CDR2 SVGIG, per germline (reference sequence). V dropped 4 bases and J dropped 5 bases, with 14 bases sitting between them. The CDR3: CAWMGPGRETQYF. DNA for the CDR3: TGTGCCTGGATGGGCCCGGGCCGGGAGACCCAGTACTTC.

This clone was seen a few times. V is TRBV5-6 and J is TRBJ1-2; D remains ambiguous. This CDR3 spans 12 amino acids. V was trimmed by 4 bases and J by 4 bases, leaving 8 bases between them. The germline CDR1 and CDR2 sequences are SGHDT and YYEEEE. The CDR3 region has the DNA TGTGCCAGCAGCAGAGACACCTATGGCTACACCTTC. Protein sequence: CASSRDTYGYTF.

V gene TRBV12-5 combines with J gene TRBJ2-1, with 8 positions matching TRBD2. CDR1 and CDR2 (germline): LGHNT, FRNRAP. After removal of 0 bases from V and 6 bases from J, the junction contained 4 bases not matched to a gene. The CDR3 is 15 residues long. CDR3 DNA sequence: TGTGCTAGTGGTTTGGTACAGGCGGGGGGCAATGAGCAGTTCTTC. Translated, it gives CASGLVQAGGNEQFF.

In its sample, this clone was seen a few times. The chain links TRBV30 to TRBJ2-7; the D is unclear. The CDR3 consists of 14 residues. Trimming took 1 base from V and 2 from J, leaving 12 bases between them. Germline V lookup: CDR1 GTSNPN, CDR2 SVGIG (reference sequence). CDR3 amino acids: CAWSGTGLTYEQYF. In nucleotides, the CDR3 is TGTGCCTGGAGTGGAACCGGGCTCACCTACGAGCAGTACTTC. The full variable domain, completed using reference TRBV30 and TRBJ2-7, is SQTIHQWPATLVQPVGSPLSLECTVEGTSNPNLYWYRQAAGRGLQLLFYSVGIGQISSEVPQNLSASRPQDRQFILSSKKLLLSDSGFYLCAWSGTGLTYEQYFGPGTRLTVT.

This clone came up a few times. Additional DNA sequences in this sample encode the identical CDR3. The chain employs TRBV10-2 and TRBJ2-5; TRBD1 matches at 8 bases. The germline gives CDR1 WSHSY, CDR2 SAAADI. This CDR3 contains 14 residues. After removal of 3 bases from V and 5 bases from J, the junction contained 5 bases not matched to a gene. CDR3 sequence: CASSERTGPETQYF. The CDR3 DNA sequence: TGCGCCAGCAGTGAAAGGACAGGGCCGGAGACCCAGTACTTC.

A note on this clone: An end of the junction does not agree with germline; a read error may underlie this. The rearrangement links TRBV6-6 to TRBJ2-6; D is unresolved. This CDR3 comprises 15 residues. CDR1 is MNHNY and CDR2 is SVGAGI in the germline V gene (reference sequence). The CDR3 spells CASEGRRSGANVLTF. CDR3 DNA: TGCGCCAGCGAAGGACGGAGATCTGGGGCCAACGTCCTGACTTTC.

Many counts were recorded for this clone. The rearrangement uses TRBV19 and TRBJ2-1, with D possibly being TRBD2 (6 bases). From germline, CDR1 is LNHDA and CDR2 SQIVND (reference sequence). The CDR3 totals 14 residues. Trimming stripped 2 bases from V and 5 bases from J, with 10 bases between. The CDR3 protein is CASSIRRADNEQFF. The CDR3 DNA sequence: TGTGCCAGTAGTATAAGGAGGGCTGACAATGAGCAGTTCTTC. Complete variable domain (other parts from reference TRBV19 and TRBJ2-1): DGGITQSPKYLFRKEGQNVTLSCEQNLNHDAMYWYRQDPGQGLRLIYYSQIVNDFQKGDIAEGYSVSREKKESFPLTVTSAQKNPTAFYLCASSIRRADNEQFFGPGTRLTVL.

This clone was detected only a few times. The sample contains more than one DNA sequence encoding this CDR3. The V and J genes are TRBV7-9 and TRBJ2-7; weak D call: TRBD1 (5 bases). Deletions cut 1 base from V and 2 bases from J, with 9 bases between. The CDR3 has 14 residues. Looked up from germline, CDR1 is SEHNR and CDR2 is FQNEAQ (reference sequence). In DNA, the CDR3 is TGTGCCAGCAGCTTAGGACAGTCTACCTACGAGCAGTACTTC. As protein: CASSLGQSTYEQYF.

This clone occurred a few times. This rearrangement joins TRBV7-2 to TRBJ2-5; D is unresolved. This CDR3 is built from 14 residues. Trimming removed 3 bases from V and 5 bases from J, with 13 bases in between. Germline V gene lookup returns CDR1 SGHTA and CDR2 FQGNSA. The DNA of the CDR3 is TGTGCCAGCAGCTTTGCACCCGCCTTGGAGACCCAGTACTTC. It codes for CASSFAPALETQYF.

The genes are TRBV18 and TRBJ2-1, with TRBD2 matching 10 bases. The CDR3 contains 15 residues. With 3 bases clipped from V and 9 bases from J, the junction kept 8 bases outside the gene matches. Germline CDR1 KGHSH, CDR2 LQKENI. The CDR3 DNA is TGTGCCAGCTCACCCCCTCAAGCGGGGGGGGTTGAGCAGTTCTTC. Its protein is CASSPPQAGGVEQFF.

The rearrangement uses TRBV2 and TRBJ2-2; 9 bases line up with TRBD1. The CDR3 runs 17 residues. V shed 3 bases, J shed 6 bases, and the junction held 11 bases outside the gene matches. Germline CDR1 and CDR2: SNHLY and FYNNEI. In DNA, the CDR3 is TGTGCCAGCAGTGAGAGGGGACAGGGAGAACTTCCCGGGGAGCTGTTTTTT. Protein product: CASSERGQGELPGELFF.

The CDR3 DNA sequence: TGTGCCAGCAGCGAAAGGACAGGGGGCGGGTCTGAAGCTTTCTTT. It yields the protein CASSERTGGGSEAFF. The chain is built from TRBV7-9 and TRBJ1-1; TRBD1 aligns across 11 bases. The V and J ends lost 5 bases and 6 bases, in that order; junction bases with no gene match: 8. CDR1 SEHNR and CDR2 FQNEAQ come from the germline V gene (reference sequence). This CDR3 contains 15 residues.

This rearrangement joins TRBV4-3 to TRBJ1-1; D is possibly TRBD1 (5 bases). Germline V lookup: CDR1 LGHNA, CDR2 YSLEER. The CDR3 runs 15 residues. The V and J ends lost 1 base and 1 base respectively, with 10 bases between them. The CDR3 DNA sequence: TGCGCCAGCAGCCAAGCGCCCCAGGGGAACACTGAAGCTTTCTTT. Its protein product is CASSQAPQGNTEAFF.